This note documents a single T cell receptor (beta chain) sequence. Its antigen is currently unknown. TCRdb's copy holds only in-frame clones and misses some; the assay was immunoSEQ multiplex PCR. This table has some 54,000 clones, around 82% appearing once. This sample was included in a study of T cells in localized non-small cell lung cancer. The study, taken as a whole, reports: Detection in adjacent lung was observed for a median approximately 53 of the top 100 tumor clones.

This receptor was obtained from a woman aged 35 to 70 with stage II lung adenocarcinoma. The sample in question was PBMCs, obtained before any cancer treatment.

The CDR3 region is CASSYTRTVGQPQHF. The CDR3 nucleotides are TGTGCCAGCAGTTACACTAGGACAGTAGGACAGCCCCAGCATTTT. The genes are TRBV6-5 and TRBJ1-5; the D gene is possibly TRBD1 (6 bases). The V end lost 2 bases, the J end lost 7 bases, and 15 bases lay between the germline ends. The V gene's germline CDR1 is MNHEY and CDR2 SVGAGI. This CDR3 comprises 15 residues.